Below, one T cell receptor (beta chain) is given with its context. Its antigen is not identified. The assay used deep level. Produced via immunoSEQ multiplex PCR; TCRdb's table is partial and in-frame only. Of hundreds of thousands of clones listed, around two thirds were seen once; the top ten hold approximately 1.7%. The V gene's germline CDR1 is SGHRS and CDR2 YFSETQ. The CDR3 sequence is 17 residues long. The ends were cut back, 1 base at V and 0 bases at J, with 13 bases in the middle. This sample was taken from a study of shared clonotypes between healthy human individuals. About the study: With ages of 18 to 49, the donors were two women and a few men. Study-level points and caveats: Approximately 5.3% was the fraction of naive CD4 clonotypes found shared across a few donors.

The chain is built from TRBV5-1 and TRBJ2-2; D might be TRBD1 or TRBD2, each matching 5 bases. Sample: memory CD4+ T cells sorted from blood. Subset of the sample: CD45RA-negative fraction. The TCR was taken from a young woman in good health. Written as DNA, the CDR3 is TGCGCCAGCAGCTTGATACCGGGACGATCGAACACCGGGGAGCTGTTTTTT. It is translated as CASSLIPGRSNTGELFF.